One sample yielded the 21 T cell receptor beta chains listed below, sequenced in a study of cytomegalovirus exposure and HLA in healthy donors. The PCR ran on 60 Vbeta and 13 Jbeta primers. Data came from immunoSEQ multiplex PCR; TCRdb stores just in-frame clones and leaves some out. The repertoire includes approximately 210,000 clones, over 60% of them detected once, and approximately 1% sits in the top ten. Sequenced material: PBMCs. These TCRs come from a middle-aged woman in good health and CMV-seronegative.

This chain joins TRBV11-3 and TRBJ1-1; D not resolved. V was pared by 2 bases and J by 5 bases, with 12 bases between. The germline CDR1 and CDR2 sequences are SGHNT and YENEEA. The CDR3 totals 14 residues. This CDR3 reads CASSLTSVFTEAFF. As DNA, the CDR3 is TGTGCCAGCAGCTTAACGTCGGTATTTACTGAAGCTTTCTTT.

The CDR3 coding sequence is TGTGCCAGCAGCCATCAGACCGGGGAGCTGTTTTTT. Its translation: CASSHQTGELFF. V usage is TRBV6-6 and J usage is TRBJ2-2, with D uncertain. Germline assignment: CDR1 MNHNY and CDR2 SVGAGI (reference sequence). V shed 6 bases and J shed 5 bases, with 7 bases lying between them. The CDR3 spans 12 residues.

This chain links TRBV11-2 with TRBJ1-2; D not resolved. The germline V gene has CDR1 SGHAT and CDR2 FQNNGV. Between the trimmed V and J ends, which lost 0 bases and 3 bases, there was a span of 8 bases. CDR3 size: 14 residues. The CDR3 loop reads CASSLDPTYYGYTF. The CDR3, as DNA: TGTGCCAGCAGCTTAGATCCGACTTACTATGGCTACACCTTC. Full variable domain (outside the CDR3, taken from reference TRBV11-2 and TRBJ1-2): EAGVAQSPRYKIIEKRQSVAFWCNPISGHATLYWYQQILGQGPKLLIQFQNNGVVDDSQLPKDRFSAERLKGVDSTLKIQPAKLEDSAVYLCASSLDPTYYGYTFGSGTRLTVV.

The V gene is TRBV9, the J gene TRBJ2-5, with 7 bases that match TRBD2. The CDR3 has 17 amino acids. Trimming cost V 0 bases and J 4 bases; bases outside gene matches: 12. In germline, CDR1 is SGDLS, CDR2 YYNGEE. CDR3 nucleotides: TGTGCCAGCAGCGTAGGTGTGGGGGGGGGTGTTGGAGAGACCCAGTACTTC. This sequence encodes CASSVGVGGGVGETQYF.

The chain uses TRBV19 and TRBJ2-5; TRBD2 aligns across 8 bases. This CDR3 contains 14 residues. CDR1 and CDR2 (germline): LNHDA, SQIVND (reference sequence). The trim removed 5 bases at V and 7 bases at J, leaving 9 bases unmatched. This CDR3 is CASSHGGERGTQYF. In DNA form, the CDR3 reads TGTGCCAGTAGTCACGGGGGGGAGCGTGGGACCCAGTACTTC. Full variable domain (outside the CDR3, taken from reference TRBV19 and TRBJ2-5): DGGITQSPKYLFRKEGQNVTLSCEQNLNHDAMYWYRQDPGQGLRLIYYSQIVNDFQKGDIAEGYSVSREKKESFPLTVTSAQKNPTAFYLCASSHGGERGTQYFGPGTRLLVL.

The chain has TRBV7-9 and TRBJ2-1; possibly TRBD1 for D (6 bases). The germline CDR1 and CDR2 sequences are SEHNR and FQNEAQ (reference sequence). Trimming cost V 6 bases and J 0 bases, with 24 bases left between them. The CDR3 is 19 amino acids. This chain's CDR3 is CASRHRDPPGRNSYNEQFF. The CDR3, as DNA: TGTGCCAGCAGGCACAGGGACCCCCCAGGGCGAAACTCCTACAATGAGCAGTTCTTC.

The rearrangement joins TRBV12-5 to TRBJ2-1; 9 bases are a match to TRBD2. After removal of 5 bases from V and 9 bases from J, the junction contained 14 bases not matched to a gene. This CDR3 is 16 amino acids long. Germline V lookup: CDR1 LGHNT, CDR2 FRNRAP. The CDR3 DNA sequence: TGTGCTAGTGGTCCCGCCATGGCGGGAGGGCCAGGTGAGCAGTTCTTC. Residues: CASGPAMAGGPGEQFF.

The chain carries TRBV4-3 and TRBJ1-1; D is uncertain. The V end was cut by 4 bases, the J end by 0 bases, with 9 bases between. Germline V gene lookup returns CDR1 LGHNA and CDR2 YSLEER. The CDR3 is made up of 14 amino acids. The CDR3: CASSPDTLNTEAFF. In nucleotides, the CDR3 is TGCGCCAGCAGCCCAGACACTTTGAACACTGAAGCTTTCTTT.

Only one count was recorded for this clone. The V gene is TRBV25-1, the J gene TRBJ2-5; tentative D call: TRBD1 (5 bases). Gene TRBJ2-7 matches the end of the DNA better, so the J call may be wrong. This CDR3 contains 12 residues. CDR1 is MGHDK, CDR2 SYGVNS, per germline. The CDR3 spells CASSETGYEQYF. CDR3 sequence (DNA): TGTGCCAGCAGTGAAACAGGCTACGAGCAGTACTTC.

The rearrangement links TRBV6-1 to TRBJ2-1; 7 bases align to TRBD1. J was trimmed by 4 bases and V by 1 base; bases with no gene match: 4. Looked up from germline, CDR1 is MNHNS and CDR2 is SASEGT. The CDR3 is 15 residues long. CDR3 in DNA: TGTGCCAGCAGTGAAGGGACAGGAGAATACAATGAGCAGTTCTTC. Translating it yields CASSEGTGEYNEQFF.

The count of this clone is one. J is TRBJ1-2 and V is TRBV2; a weak D match, TRBD1 (6 bases). The CDR3 spans 13 residues. Germline lookup yields CDR1 SNHLY and CDR2 FYNNEI. V lost 6 bases and J lost 5, with 13 bases in between. CDR3 amino acids: CASRGQILYGYTF. In DNA form, the CDR3 reads TGTGCCAGCAGAGGACAGATATTATATGGCTACACCTTC.

This chain links TRBV15 with TRBJ2-7; 7 bases are a match to TRBD2. Germline V gene data show CDR1 as LNHNV and CDR2 as YYDKDF (reference sequence). V trimming: 6 bases; J trimming: 6 bases; junction bases outside the gene matches: 11. This CDR3 is 14 amino acids long. The CDR3 here is CATSPERGRGEQYF. CDR3 coding DNA: TGTGCCACCAGTCCTGAGCGGGGTAGGGGCGAGCAGTACTTC.

The chain recombines TRBV7-6 with TRBJ2-1; no firm D call. The CDR3 is 16 residues long. With 1 base removed from V and 0 bases from J, the gap between germline ends came to 10 bases. CDR1 and CDR2 (germline): SGHVS, FNYEAQ. The CDR3 spells CASSLVNGVSYNEQFF. The CDR3 DNA is TGTGCCAGCAGCTTAGTGAACGGAGTCTCCTACAATGAGCAGTTCTTC.

CDR3 DNA sequence: TGTGCCATCAGACCGGGACAGGGGGGGACTGAAGCTTTCTTT. This codes for CAIRPGQGGTEAFF. The chain couples TRBV10-3 to TRBJ1-1; TRBD1 matches 11 bases. Trimming took 6 bases from V and 5 from J; bases not matched to a gene: 5. This CDR3 is 14 amino acids long. Germline CDR1 and CDR2: ENHRY and SYGVKD.

V and J are TRBV6-5 and TRBJ2-1; 10 bases are a match to TRBD2. Germline trimming cut 7 bases from V and 6 bases from J; bases unmatched to any gene: 6. This CDR3 is 14 amino acids long. Germline CDR1 is MNHEY and CDR2 is SVGAGI. This chain's CDR3 is CASTPSGRANEQFF. The CDR3 DNA is TGTGCCAGCACGCCAAGCGGGAGGGCCAATGAGCAGTTCTTC.

J is TRBJ2-5 and V is TRBV19; D uncertain. Looked up from germline, CDR1 is LNHDA and CDR2 is SQIVND (reference sequence). CDR3 length equals 14 residues. V lost 1 base and J lost 2, with 8 bases in between. DNA of the CDR3: TGTGCCAGTAGTATAGTAACACAACAAGAGACCCAGTACTTC. This codes for CASSIVTQQETQYF.

This clone occurred once. The chain combines TRBV9 with TRBJ1-1; no clear D. Germline V lookup: CDR1 SGDLS, CDR2 YYNGEE. The CDR3 spans 13 residues. V was clipped by 0 bases and J by 2 bases, with 5 bases between them. The CDR3 loop reads CASSVARNTEAFF. CDR3 bases: TGTGCCAGCAGCGTAGCTAGAAACACTGAAGCTTTCTTT.

The chain is built from TRBV7-3 and TRBJ2-5, with 7 bases aligning to TRBD1. Looked up from germline, CDR1 is SGHTA and CDR2 is FQGTGA. Losses at the gene ends were 0 bases for V and 4 bases for J; bases not matched to a gene: 5. The CDR3 spans 15 residues. The CDR3 region has the DNA TGTGCCAGCAGCTTAACACAGGGGAGAGGAGAGACCCAGTACTTC. It yields the protein CASSLTQGRGETQYF. The complete variable domain, with remaining parts taken from reference TRBV7-3 and TRBJ2-5, reads GAGVSQTPSNKVTEKGKYVELRCDPISGHTALYWYRQSLGQGPEFLIYFQGTGAADDSGLPNDRFFAVRPEGSVSTLKIQRTERGDSAVYLCASSLTQGRGETQYFGPGTRLLVL.

The J gene is TRBJ2-7, the V gene TRBV12-5; tentatively, D is TRBD1 (6 bases). Looked up from germline, CDR1 is LGHNT and CDR2 is FRNRAP. The CDR3 contains 12 residues. With 9 bases removed from V and 4 bases from J, the gap between germline ends came to 13 bases. The CDR3 DNA sequence: TGTGCTAGCCGAAGGGACACATACGAGCAGTACGTC. Its protein product is CASRRDTYEQYV.

The CDR3 DNA reads as TGCGCCAGCAGCCCAGGTCAGGGGTGGGCTGAAGCTTTCTTT. Protein: CASSPGQGWAEAFF. This chain connects TRBV4-3 to TRBJ1-1, with a possible D match to TRBD1 (6 bases). V was clipped by 4 bases and J by 6 bases, with 15 bases between them. CDR3 length equals 14 residues. Looked up from germline, CDR1 is LGHNA and CDR2 is YSLEER.

J is TRBJ2-1 and V is TRBV11-1; 8 nucleotides align to TRBD2. Per germline, CDR1 SGHAT and CDR2 FQDESV (reference sequence). The CDR3 loop spans 17 amino acids. With 6 bases clipped from V and 3 bases from J, the junction kept 13 bases outside the gene matches. The CDR3 is CASSDAWASGFYNEQFF. The CDR3 DNA sequence: TGTGCCAGCAGTGACGCCTGGGCTAGCGGGTTCTACAATGAGCAGTTCTTC.